This TCR beta chain emerged from a study of shared clonotypes between healthy human individuals (TCRdb year 2020). Looking at the study overall: A few men and a couple of women, aged 18 to 49 years, made up the cohort. Between about 0.94 and 8.9 billion PBMCs per donor were obtained by leukapheresis. For each donor, three plates each were used for CD4 naive and CD4 memory, two plates were used for CD8 naive, and one plate was used for CD8 memory. Different laboratories and diverse techniques were used to prepare libraries and sequence TCR repertoires, to increase sequencing depth and limit assay-specific biases. To estimate repertoire size and how much clonotypes are shared between individuals, the study performed deep sequencing of blood TCR repertoires from about five healthy adults.

The donors were healthy, HIV-negative adults with no recently reported acute infections or vaccinations. Every donor was a Caucasian adult residing in Nashville, Tennessee, USA. CD4+ T cells were enriched through magnetic negative selection, after which naive cells were positively selected on CD45RA and the remaining negative fraction served as the memory subset. Blood was collected by leukapheresis, and PBMCs were isolated by Ficoll-Histopaque density gradient centrifugation and then cryopreserved in liquid nitrogen vapor phase. Purity and quantity of every magnetically sorted T cell population were checked by analytical flow cytometry. Genomic DNA was isolated from every sorted fraction and measured by UV absorbance on a Nanodrop 2000c. TCR CDR3 regions were amplified from genomic DNA by multiplex PCR using the deep immunoSEQ assay. Extracted genomic DNA from each cell subset was spread evenly across all wells of several immunoSEQ 96-well plates, with each plate serving as a replicate. For sorted subsets, about 210 ng of genomic DNA, equivalent to 25,000 to 35,000 T cell genomes, went into each replicate PCR. The purified libraries were quantified using a Qubit 3.0 fluorometer, sized with a Bioanalyzer 2100, and then quantified again using the KAPA Library Quantification kit. Every immunoSEQ 96-well plate was sequenced on a dedicated single-read 150-cycle Illumina NextSeq 550 flow cell. Turning to the authors' computational methods: Because only junctional sequences without quality scores were contained in the immunoSEQ output, filtering matching that applied to full-length reads could not be performed. Sequences were annotated with PyIR, a Python wrapper for IgBLAST v1.9, using IMGT germline references to assign V/J genes and CDR3. Reads with weak V/J assignments (E-value above 1e-6), missing CDR3, stop codons, out-of-frame junctions, or ambiguous translated residues were removed. A V3J clonotype was defined by an identical inferred V gene, J gene, and CDR3 amino acid sequence. Percentage overlap between repertoires was computed as shared unique clonotypes divided by the size of the smaller repertoire. Richness of each repertoire was evaluated using RTK rarefaction, the Chao1 estimator, and Recon v2.1 estimates of unobserved clonotypes. Generation probabilities for all TCRbeta clonotypes obtained by the gDNA method from four donors were computed using OLGA. TCRdb provides this immuneACCESS table in a form limited to in-frame rearrangements. Some clones are lacking; in checked studies, under half of them reflect an unresolved V gene, and why the rest are absent is not known. V, J and clone size are taken as reported in that table, and D and trimming were inferred from the DNA itself. In this sample the table shows 950,000 to 1,100,000 clones, more than 60% of which occur a single time. Of the sample, over 1.3% is held by the ten largest clones.

On the study overall, not on this receptor specifically: Roughly 5% of naive CD4, approximately 3.7% of naive CD8, roughly 2.4% of memory CD4, and around 0.42% of memory CD8 clonotypes were shared across several donors. Incomplete sequencing was indicated by rarefaction of sorted-subset datasets, despite the large sequencing depth. Larger estimated clonotype richness was generally found for naive subsets than for memory subsets. Clonotypes shared by all four sorted-subset donors showed higher generation probabilities than non-shared clonotypes. Only blood was sampled, and tissue TCR repertoires likely differ from those in blood. Pairwise subsampling indicated that sequencing depth was expected to affect the degree of clonotype sharing among donors. Because the study included a small number of donors, the genetic and exposure-history diversity represented was limited.

V lost 2 bases and J lost 4 bases, and the count of bases not matched to a germline gene is 1. The germline V gene specifies WSHSY as CDR1 and SAAADI as CDR2. Including the terminal cysteine and phenylalanine, the CDR3 comprises 14 residues. Here the CDR3 DNA is all that survives: 42 bases in frame from base 1. With respect to this clone: What antigen it recognizes has not been identified. The input lacks base qualities; no much larger clone sits a single base away.

The sequenced sample was memory CD4+ T cells sorted from blood. The sample's cell subset or site label, decoded: CD45RA-negative fraction. Here the chain combines TRBV10-2 and TRBJ1-5; TRBD1 aligns with 8 central bases. The receptor's source is a man younger than 30 in good health. The CDR3 loop reads CASSENRGNQPQHF. The DNA sequence follows: TGCGCCAGCAGTGAGAACAGGGGGAATCAGCCCCAGCATTTT.